The entry below gives a single T cell receptor (beta chain) sequence along with its context. Its antigen remains unidentified. This CDR3 has 13 residues. Trimming removed 2 bases from V and 4 bases from J, with 9 bases in between. Each TCR cDNA molecule bore a unique molecular identifier. TCRdb re-called the 5' RACE reads with MiXCR, one entry per CDR3 protein. The sample carries 50,000 or so distinct CDR3 sequences, 12% recorded once. This sample was taken from a study of spatial heterogeneity in lung cancer. Across the whole study: At a median of around two years after resection, follow-up PBMC samples were sequenced when available.

Time point specified: blood at routine non-recurrence follow-up after resection. Study-level points and caveats: At resection, ubiquitous expanded tumor TCRs appeared in blood more than at follow-up.

Sequences were derived from PBMCs, sampled at follow-up. The TCR sequence derives from a male donor with early-stage non-small cell lung cancer. The gene calls are TRBV12-3 or TRBV12-4 and TRBJ2-7; D unresolved. The CDR3 spells CASSLWSGYEQYF. Here the CDR3 DNA reads TGTGCCAGCAGTTTATGGTCTGGATACGAGCAGTACTTC.